This paragraph reports one TCR beta chain. Its antigen is unknown. Germline CDR1 and CDR2: LNHNV and YYDKDF (reference sequence). V was trimmed by 5 bases and J by 3 bases, leaving 11 bases between them. The CDR3 extends over 14 amino acids. Both 60 Vbeta primers and 13 Jbeta primers went into the PCR. The repertoire was sequenced with immunoSEQ multiplex PCR; TCRdb's copy has only in-frame clones and lacks some. The sample contains 95,000 to 150,000 clones, 60% to 85% of which appear only once. These data originate in a study of cytomegalovirus exposure and HLA in healthy donors. Study details: Early on, a data release was issued that held some 85 million unique TCRs from HLA-typed donors. Study-level findings and limits: Donors belonging to an Asian-associated ancestry cluster reportedly showed fewer N-insertions in productive TCRs than the roughly 700-donor mean, according to what a later analysis found. A few of the chains that were CMV-associated were confirmed in vitro to be specific for CMV antigens.

The TCR was taken from a woman between 40 and 50 years old in good health and CMV-seropositive. The sequenced sample consisted of PBMCs. V and J are TRBV15 and TRBJ2-1; TRBD2 is a possible D gene (5 bases). CDR3: CATSRRVDYNEQFF. The DNA of the CDR3 is TGTGCCACCAGCCGGCGGGTCGACTACAATGAGCAGTTCTTC.